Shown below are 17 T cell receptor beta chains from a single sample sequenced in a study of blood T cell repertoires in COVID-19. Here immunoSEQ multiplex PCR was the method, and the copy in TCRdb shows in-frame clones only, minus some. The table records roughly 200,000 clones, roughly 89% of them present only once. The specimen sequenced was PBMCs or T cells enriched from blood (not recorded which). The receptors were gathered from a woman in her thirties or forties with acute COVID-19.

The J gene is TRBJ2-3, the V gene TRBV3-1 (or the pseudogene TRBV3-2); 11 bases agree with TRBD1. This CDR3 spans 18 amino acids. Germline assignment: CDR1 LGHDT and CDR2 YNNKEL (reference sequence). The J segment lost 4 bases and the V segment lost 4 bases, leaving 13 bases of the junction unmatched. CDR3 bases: TGTGCCAGCAGCCTAGGACAGGGGGCATCTTTAGGATCAGATACGCAGTATTTT. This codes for CASSLGQGASLGSDTQYF.

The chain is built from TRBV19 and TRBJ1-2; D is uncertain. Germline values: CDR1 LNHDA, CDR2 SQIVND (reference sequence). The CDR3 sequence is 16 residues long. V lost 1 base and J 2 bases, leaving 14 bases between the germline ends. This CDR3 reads CASSIAVPGSNYGYTF. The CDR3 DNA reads TGTGCCAGTAGTATAGCAGTCCCAGGATCCAACTATGGCTACACCTTC.

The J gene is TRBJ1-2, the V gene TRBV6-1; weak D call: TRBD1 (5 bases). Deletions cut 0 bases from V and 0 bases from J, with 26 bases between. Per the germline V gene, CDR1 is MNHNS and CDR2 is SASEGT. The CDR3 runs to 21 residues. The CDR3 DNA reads TGTGCCAGCAGTGAAGCTCCTCACCTTTGGACATCTACTTTAGCTAACTATGGCTACACCTTC. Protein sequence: CASSEAPHLWTSTLANYGYTF.

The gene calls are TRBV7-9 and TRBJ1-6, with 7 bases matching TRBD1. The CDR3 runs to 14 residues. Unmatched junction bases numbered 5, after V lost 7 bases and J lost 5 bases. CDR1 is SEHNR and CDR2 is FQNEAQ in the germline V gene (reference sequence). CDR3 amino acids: CASTKGADNSPLHF. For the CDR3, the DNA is TGTGCCAGCACCAAGGGGGCAGATAATTCACCCCTCCACTTT.

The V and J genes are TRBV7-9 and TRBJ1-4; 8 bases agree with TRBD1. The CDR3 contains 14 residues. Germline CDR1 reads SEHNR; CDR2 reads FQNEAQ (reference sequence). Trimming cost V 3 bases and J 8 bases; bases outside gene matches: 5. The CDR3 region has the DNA TGTGCCAGCAGCTTTCAGGGGGCTGGAGAAAAACTGTTTTTT. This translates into CASSFQGAGEKLFF.

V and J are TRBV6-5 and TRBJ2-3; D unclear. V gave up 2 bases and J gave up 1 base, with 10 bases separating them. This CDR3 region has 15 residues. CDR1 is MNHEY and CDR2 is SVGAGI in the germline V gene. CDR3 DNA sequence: TGTGCCAGCAGTTACGGTCAGGCCCGCACAGATACGCAGTATTTT. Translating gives CASSYGQARTDTQYF.

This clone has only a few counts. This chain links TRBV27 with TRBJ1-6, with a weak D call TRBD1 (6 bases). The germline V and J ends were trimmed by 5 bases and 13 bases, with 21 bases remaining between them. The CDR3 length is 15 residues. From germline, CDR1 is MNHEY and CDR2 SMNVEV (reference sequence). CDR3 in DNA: TGTGCCAGCAGTCCAGGGGCAGCGACCGGGACGCCCCTCCACTTT. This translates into CASSPGAATGTPLHF.

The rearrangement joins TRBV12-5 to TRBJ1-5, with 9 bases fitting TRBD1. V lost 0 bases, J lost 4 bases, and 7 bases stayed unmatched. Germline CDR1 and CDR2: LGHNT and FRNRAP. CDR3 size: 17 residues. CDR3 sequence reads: CASGLVPTGGGNQPQHF. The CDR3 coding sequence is TGTGCTAGTGGTTTGGTACCGACAGGGGGAGGTAATCAGCCCCAGCATTTT. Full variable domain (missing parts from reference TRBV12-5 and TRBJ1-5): DARVTQTPRHKVTEMGQEVTMRCQPILGHNTVFWYRQTMMQGLELLAYFRNRAPLDDSGMPKDRFSAEMPDATLATLKIQPSEPRDSAVYFCASGLVPTGGGNQPQHFGDGTRLSIL.

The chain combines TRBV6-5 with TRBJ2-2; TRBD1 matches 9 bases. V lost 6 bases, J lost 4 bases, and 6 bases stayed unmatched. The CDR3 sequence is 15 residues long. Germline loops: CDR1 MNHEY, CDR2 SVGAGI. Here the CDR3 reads CASRGQGVITGELFF. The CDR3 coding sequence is TGTGCCAGCAGGGGACAGGGAGTAATCACCGGGGAGCTGTTTTTT.

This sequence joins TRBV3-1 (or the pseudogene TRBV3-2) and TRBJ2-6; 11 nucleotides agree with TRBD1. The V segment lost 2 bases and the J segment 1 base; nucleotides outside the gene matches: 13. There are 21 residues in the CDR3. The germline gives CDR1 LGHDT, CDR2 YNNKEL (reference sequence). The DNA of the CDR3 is TGTGCCAGCAGCCAATCCCCGGGGGGGGACAGGGGGAATTCTGGGGCCAACGTCCTGACTTTC. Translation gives CASSQSPGGDRGNSGANVLTF.

The CDR3 here is CASSFSGRAGDTQYF. As DNA, the CDR3 is TGTGCCAGCAGCTTTAGCGGGAGGGCCGGAGATACGCAGTATTTT. The chain recombines TRBV6-5 with TRBJ2-3; TRBD2 agrees at 11 bases. The CDR3 runs to 15 residues. Per the germline V gene, CDR1 is MNHEY and CDR2 is SVGAGI. Trimming cost V 6 bases and J 5 bases; bases outside gene matches: 7.

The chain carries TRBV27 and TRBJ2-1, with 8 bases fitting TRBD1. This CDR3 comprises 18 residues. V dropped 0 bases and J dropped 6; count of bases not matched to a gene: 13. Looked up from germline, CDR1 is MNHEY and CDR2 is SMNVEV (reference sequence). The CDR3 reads CASSLSVMWTGSGNEQFF. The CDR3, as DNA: TGTGCCAGCAGTTTATCAGTCATGTGGACAGGGTCCGGCAATGAGCAGTTCTTC.

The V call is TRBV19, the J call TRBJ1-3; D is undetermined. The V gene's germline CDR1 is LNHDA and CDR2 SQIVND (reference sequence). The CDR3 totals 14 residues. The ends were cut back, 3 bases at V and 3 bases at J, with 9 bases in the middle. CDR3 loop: CASSMRTIGNTIYF. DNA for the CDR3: TGTGCCAGTAGTATGCGAACTATTGGAAACACCATATATTTT.

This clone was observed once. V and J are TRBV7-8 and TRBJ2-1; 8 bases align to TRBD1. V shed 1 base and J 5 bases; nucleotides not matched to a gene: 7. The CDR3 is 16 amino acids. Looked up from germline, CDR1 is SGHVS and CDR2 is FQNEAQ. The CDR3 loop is CASSLVPGGSHNEQFF. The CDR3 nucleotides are TGTGCCAGCAGCTTAGTACCAGGGGGCTCTCACAATGAGCAGTTCTTC.

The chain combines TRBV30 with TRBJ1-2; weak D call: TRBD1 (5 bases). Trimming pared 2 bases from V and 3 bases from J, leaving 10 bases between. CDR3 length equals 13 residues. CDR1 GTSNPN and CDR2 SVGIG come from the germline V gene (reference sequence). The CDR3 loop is CAWSSQDDYGYTF. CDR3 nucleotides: TGTGCCTGGAGTTCACAGGATGACTATGGCTACACCTTC.

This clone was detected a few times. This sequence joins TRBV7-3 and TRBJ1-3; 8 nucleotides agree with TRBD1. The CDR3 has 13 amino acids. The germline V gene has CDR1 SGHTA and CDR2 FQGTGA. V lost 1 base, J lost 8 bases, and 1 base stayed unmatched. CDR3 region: CASSLNRGDTIYF. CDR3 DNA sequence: TGTGCCAGCAGCTTAAACAGGGGGGACACCATATATTTT.

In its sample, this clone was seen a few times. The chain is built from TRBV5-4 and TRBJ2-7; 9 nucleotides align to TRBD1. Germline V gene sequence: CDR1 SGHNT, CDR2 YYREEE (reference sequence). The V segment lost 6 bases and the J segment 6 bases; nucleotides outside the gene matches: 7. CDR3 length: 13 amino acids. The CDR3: CASTRTGVGEQYF. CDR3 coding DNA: TGTGCCAGCACCCGGACAGGGGTAGGCGAGCAGTACTTC.